The 14 T cell receptor beta chains in this list originate from one sample, sequenced in a study of beta chain features in type 1 diabetes. What was sequenced were expressed TCRB transcripts, since all of the isolated RNA had been reverse transcribed. Here immunoSEQ multiplex PCR was the method, and the copy in TCRdb shows in-frame clones only, minus some. The table has under 250,000 clones, 25% to 30% seen once. Input material: central memory CD4+ T cells from blood. The receptors come from a man younger than 45 in good health.

V and J are TRBV2 and TRBJ1-6; D is perhaps TRBD1 (6 bases). Trimming shortened V by 8 bases and J by 5 bases, and 13 bases separated the two germline ends. CDR3 length: 14 amino acids. In germline, CDR1 is SNHLY, CDR2 FYNNEI. CDR3 residues: CASHREYNNSPLHF. The CDR3 region has the DNA TGTGCCAGCCACAGGGAATACAATAATTCACCCCTCCACTTT.

This clone was detected only once. The gene calls are TRBV12-5 and TRBJ2-5, with D unclear. Trimming shortened V by 6 bases and J by 5 bases, and 7 bases separated the two germline ends. Per the germline V gene, CDR1 is LGHNT and CDR2 is FRNRAP. The CDR3 covers 11 residues. This chain's CDR3 is CASGSWETQYF. The CDR3 DNA is TGTGCTAGTGGGTCCTGGGAGACCCAGTACTTC.

V usage is TRBV29-1 and J usage is TRBJ2-5; D is possibly TRBD1 or TRBD2 (5 bases each). Germline loops: CDR1 SQVTM, CDR2 ANQGSEA. The CDR3 has 13 residues. V dropped 7 bases and J dropped 11 bases, with 23 bases sitting between them. CDR3 residues: CSGLRDGRGEQYF. CDR3 DNA: TGCAGCGGCCTCCGGGACGGACGTGGGGAGCAGTACTTC.

This clone showed up just a few times. This same CDR3 is encoded by further DNA sequences in the sample. The chain joins TRBV5-1 to TRBJ2-3; 10 bases line up with TRBD2. With 3 bases clipped from V and 6 bases from J, the junction kept 4 bases outside the gene matches. CDR3 length equals 14 residues. The germline gives CDR1 SGHRS, CDR2 YFSETQ. The CDR3 loop reads CASSSGLAVDTQYF. The CDR3 DNA follows: TGCGCCAGCAGCTCCGGACTAGCGGTGGATACGCAGTATTTT.

The chain employs TRBV7-8 and TRBJ2-3; D possibly corresponds to TRBD1 (7 bases). Per the germline V gene, CDR1 is SGHVS and CDR2 is FQNEAQ. There are 17 residues in the CDR3. V lost 8 bases and J lost 5, with 26 bases in between. CDR3 nucleotide sequence: TGTGCCAGCCACAGGGAGACTAGAGGGGGCACAGGAGATACGCAGTATTTT. Translation gives CASHRETRGGTGDTQYF.

This clone was recorded a few times. The chain has TRBV2 and TRBJ2-3; D gene unclear. The CDR3 consists of 14 residues. From germline, CDR1 is SNHLY and CDR2 FYNNEI. V lost 4 bases and J 2 bases, leaving 10 bases between the germline ends. The CDR3, as DNA: TGTGCCAGCAGTGCTACAGTGCTCACAGATACGCAGTATTTT. Residues: CASSATVLTDTQYF.

V is TRBV4-3 and J is TRBJ1-1; no clear D. V lost 0 bases and J lost 2, with 7 bases in between. The germline gives CDR1 LGHNA, CDR2 YSLEER. This CDR3 region has 14 residues. CDR3 protein: CASSQDYRNTEAFF. The CDR3 DNA reads as TGCGCCAGCAGCCAAGATTACAGAAACACTGAAGCTTTCTTT.

There are a few counts of this clone. The chain uses TRBV5-1 and TRBJ1-2; 7 bases match TRBD1. The ends lost 4 bases at V and 6 bases at J; junction bases unmatched: 12. CDR3 length equals 15 residues. Germline V gives CDR1 SGHRS, CDR2 YFSETQ. This chain's CDR3 is CASSPSGAQGDGYTF. In DNA form, the CDR3 reads TGCGCCAGCAGCCCCAGCGGGGCGCAGGGGGATGGCTACACCTTC.

This clone was observed a few times. The V and J genes are TRBV11-2 and TRBJ1-6, with unresolved D. The V end lost 2 bases, the J end lost 6 bases, and 5 bases lay between the germline ends. The CDR3 consists of 13 residues. Germline V gene lookup returns CDR1 SGHAT and CDR2 FQNNGV. In nucleotides, the CDR3 is TGTGCCAGCAGCTTATCATTTAATTCACCCCTCCACTTT. Amino acids: CASSLSFNSPLHF.

The V call is TRBV14, the J call TRBJ1-2; D is unresolved. The germline V gene encodes CDR1 SGHDN and CDR2 FVKESK. CDR3 length: 13 amino acids. Trimming removed 2 bases at V and 4 bases at J, with 8 bases between. The CDR3 DNA is TGTGCCAGCAGCCAAAACACCATCTATGGCTACACCTTC. This encodes CASSQNTIYGYTF. The complete variable domain, with remaining parts taken from reference TRBV14 and TRBJ1-2, reads EAGVTQFPSHSVIEKGQTVTLRCDPISGHDNLYWYRRVMGKEIKFLLHFVKESKQDESGMPNNRFLAERTGGTYSTLKVQPAELEDSGVYFCASSQNTIYGYTFGSGTRLTVV.

Only a few counts were recorded for this clone. The chain joins TRBV19 to TRBJ2-1; D gene uncertain. Germline V lookup: CDR1 LNHDA, CDR2 SQIVND (reference sequence). This CDR3 has 16 amino acids. The V end lost 6 bases, the J end lost 0 bases, and 15 bases lay between the germline ends. DNA for the CDR3: TGTGCCAGTAGCTCTCCTACTTCGAGCTCCTACAATGAGCAGTTCTTC. Protein: CASSSPTSSSYNEQFF.

This clone showed up just a few times. The chain recombines TRBV7-2 with TRBJ2-7; either TRBD1 or TRBD2 may fit D (5 bases each). This CDR3 is built from 13 residues. V lost 5 bases to trimming and J lost 2 bases, with 10 bases between them. Germline CDR1 reads SGHTA; CDR2 reads FQGNSA. CDR3 coding DNA: TGTGCCAGCAGCCCGGGACCCGCCTACGAGCAGTACTTC. Protein sequence: CASSPGPAYEQYF.

This chain joins TRBV19 and TRBJ2-7, with 11 bases that match TRBD1. V lost 6 bases and J lost 2; bases outside the gene matches: 6. The length of the CDR3 is 15 residues. Germline-derived CDR1 and CDR2 are LNHDA and SQIVND (reference sequence). The CDR3 protein is CASSERDRGAYEQYF. Here the CDR3 DNA reads TGTGCCAGTAGCGAGAGGGACAGGGGGGCCTACGAGCAGTACTTC.

V usage is TRBV30 and J usage is TRBJ2-1, with TRBD2 identical over 9 bases. The germline V gene has CDR1 GTSNPN and CDR2 SVGIG (reference sequence). V was clipped by 2 bases and J by 2 bases; unmatched bases: 4. This CDR3 is built from 15 residues. CDR3 amino acids: CAWSTGGRAYNEQFF. The CDR3 nucleotides read TGTGCCTGGAGTACAGGCGGGAGGGCCTACAATGAGCAGTTCTTC.